Here is one T cell receptor beta chain with its context. The source of the sample is a study of blood T cell repertoires in COVID-19. Study overall: Italy, Spain and the United States were the sources of the convalescent and acute COVID-19 samples.

This CDR3 contains 14 residues. V shed 5 bases and J 9 bases; nucleotides not matched to a gene: 5. Germline V lookup: CDR1 PRHDT, CDR2 FYEKMQ (reference sequence). Methods used by the authors: Amplification of reference gene primers provided the estimated nucleated cell counts. Generated by immunoSEQ multiplex PCR, the TCRdb table keeps only in-frame clones and is missing some. Clone size and the V and J calls come from that table; the DNA yielded D and trimming. Found here are about 150,000 clones, 75% to 80% of them singletons; the top ten hold roughly 1.5%. This clonotype was sampled from an elderly man with acute or convalescent COVID-19. The sample comprised peripheral blood. The chain has TRBV13 and TRBJ1-6, with 9 bases aligning to TRBD1. CDR3 protein: CASSLQGAGSPLHF. For the CDR3, the DNA is TGTGCCAGCAGCCTACAGGGGGCTGGTTCACCCCTCCACTTT. The full variable domain, with the rest looked up from reference TRBV13 and TRBJ1-6, is AAGVIQSPRHLIKEKRETATLKCYPIPRHDTVYWYQQGPGQDPQFLISFYEKMQSDKGSIPDRFSAQQFSDYHSELNMSSLELGDSALYFCASSLQGAGSPLHFGNGTRLTVT.